A selection of T cell receptor beta chains follows, all from one sample in a study of blood T cells in healthy people across ages. TCRdb fed the 5' RACE reads into MiXCR, producing one record per CDR3 protein. The sample shows roughly 1,300,000 distinct CDR3 sequences, approximately 59% of them seen only once. Material for sequencing was blood. The receptor set was obtained from a man aged 18-30 years in good health. Each CDR3 is given with its conserved first and last residue. A D gene is named only where the DNA matches it firmly. Size is stated for part of the rows, as once, few or many counts, or as a class when the clone is expanded.

-,TRBV20-1,TRBJ1-4,-,CSANNPSGANEKLFF,TGCAGTGCTAACAACCCCAGCGGGGCTAATGAAAAACTGTTTTTT
once,TRBV10-3,TRBJ2-3,TRBD2,CAISEGSGGATDTQYF,TGTGCCATCAGTGAGGGTAGCGGGGGGGCCACAGATACGCAGTATTTT
once,TRBV4-2,TRBJ2-7,TRBD2,CASGRREMGEQYF,TGTGCCAGCGGGAGGCGGGAGATGGGTGAGCAGTACTTC
few,TRBV29-1,TRBJ2-5,-,CSVDVTQETQYF,TGCAGCGTTGACGTTACCCAAGAGACCCAGTACTTC
few,TRBV12-3/TRBV12-4,TRBJ1-5,-,CASSLANYRDQPQHF,TGTGCCAGCAGTTTAGCGAACTACAGGGATCAGCCCCAGCATTTT
-,TRBV20-1,TRBJ2-3,TRBD2,CSASWLAGSTDTQYF,TGCAGTGCTAGTTGGCTAGCGGGATCCACAGATACGCAGTATTTT
few,TRBV29-1,TRBJ2-1,TRBD1,CSVVGGAGEQFF,TGCAGCGTTGTAGGGGGCGCGGGTGAGCAGTTCTTC
-,TRBV12-3/TRBV12-4,TRBJ2-4,-,CASSSWDKNIQYF,TGTGCCAGCAGTTCTTGGGACAAAAACATTCAGTACTTC
-,TRBV7-9,TRBJ1-5,TRBD1,CASSFEGTGKNQPQHF,TGTGCCAGCAGCTTCGAAGGGACAGGGAAGAATCAGCCCCAGCATTTT
-,TRBV7-9,TRBJ1-2,-,CASSPTAGPYGYTF,TGTGCCAGCAGCCCAACCGCAGGACCCTATGGCTACACCTTC
-,TRBV14,TRBJ1-6,TRBD1,CASRERGRGSSPLHF,TGTGCCAGCAGGGAGAGGGGGCGCGGGAGTTCACCCCTCCACTTT
-,TRBV5-6,TRBJ1-2,-,CASVTGGGNYGYTF,TGTGCCAGCGTCACTGGGGGAGGTAACTATGGCTACACCTTC
few,TRBV5-1,TRBJ1-1,-,CASSLFGVGEAFF,TGCGCCAGCAGCTTGTTTGGAGTGGGGGAAGCTTTCTTT
-,TRBV27,TRBJ1-2,-,CASSPTRGYGYTF,TGTGCCAGCAGTCCCACCCGGGGCTATGGCTACACCTTC
-,TRBV20-1,TRBJ2-7,TRBD1,CSARVTGAYEQYF,TGCAGTGCTAGGGTGACAGGGGCCTACGAGCAGTACTTC
-,TRBV20-1,TRBJ2-5,-,CSARDPDVSFKETQYF,TGCAGTGCTAGAGATCCCGACGTATCCTTTAAAGAGACCCAGTACTTC
-,TRBV20-1,TRBJ1-5,-,CSASSAREYNQPQHF,TGCAGTGCTAGTAGTGCCAGGGAGTACAATCAGCCCCAGCATTTT
once,TRBV11-1,TRBJ2-1,-,CASSVELWGREQFF,TGTGCCAGCAGCGTAGAACTATGGGGCCGGGAGCAGTTCTTC
few,TRBV7-9,TRBJ2-1,TRBD2,CASRLTSGPYNEQFF,TGTGCCAGCAGACTTACTAGCGGTCCATACAATGAGCAGTTCTTC
few,TRBV7-2,TRBJ2-1,-,CASSPGLAVDEQFF,TGTGCCAGCAGTCCGGGGCTTGCTGTGGATGAGCAGTTCTTC
-,TRBV27,TRBJ2-7,TRBD2,CASSLKSAGVGYEQYF,TGTGCCAGCAGTTTAAAGTCAGCGGGAGTCGGGTACGAGCAGTACTTC
-,TRBV6-1,TRBJ1-1,-,CASPGWKTEAFF,TGTGCCAGCCCAGGGTGGAAAACTGAAGCTTTCTTT
-,TRBV3-1,TRBJ2-1,TRBD2,CASSQYGGDNEQFF,TGTGCCAGCAGCCAATACGGGGGGGACAATGAGCAGTTCTTC
-,TRBV7-2,TRBJ2-5,-,CASSLLDWFQETQYF,TGTGCCAGCAGCTTACTTGATTGGTTTCAAGAGACCCAGTACTTC
few,TRBV10-2,TRBJ2-7,-,CASRIQMGADEQYF,TGCGCCAGCAGGATCCAGATGGGGGCAGACGAGCAGTACTTC
-,TRBV29-1,TRBJ1-5,TRBD1,CSVVQTGFNQPQHF,TGCAGCGTAGTCCAGACAGGGTTCAATCAGCCCCAGCATTTT
-,TRBV4-1,TRBJ2-7,TRBD2,CASSHMTSGAYEQYF,TGCGCCAGCAGCCACATGACTAGCGGGGCTTACGAGCAGTACTTC
-,TRBV13,TRBJ2-5,-,CASSPQTLGSETQYF,TGTGCCAGCAGCCCTCAAACACTAGGATCGGAGACCCAGTACTTC
once,TRBV4-3,TRBJ2-1,TRBD2,CASSQDYGGRSYNEQFF,TGCGCCAGCAGCCAAGATTACGGGGGGAGGTCCTACAATGAGCAGTTCTTC
-,TRBV7-9,TRBJ2-1,-,CAGRPNTEGNEQFF,TGTGCCGGCCGACCGAATACCGAAGGGAATGAGCAGTTCTTC
few,TRBV20-1,TRBJ2-3,-,CSARDFITADTQYF,TGCAGTGCTAGAGACTTTATTACAGCAGATACGCAGTATTTT
few,TRBV15,TRBJ2-2,-,CATTSGQMNTGELFF,TGTGCCACCACTTCGGGACAAATGAACACCGGGGAGCTGTTTTTT
once,TRBV2,TRBJ2-7,TRBD1,CASSNPLGQGRDHEQYF,TGTGCCAGCAGTAACCCTCTTGGACAGGGACGGGACCACGAGCAGTACTTC
many,TRBV20-1,TRBJ2-7,-,CSARGVSTYEQYF,TGCAGTGCTAGGGGGGTTTCCACCTACGAGCAGTACTTC
-,TRBV20-1,TRBJ2-1,TRBD2,CSAVAGTGGNEQFF,TGCAGTGCGGTCGCCGGGACGGGAGGGAATGAGCAGTTCTTC
-,TRBV20-1,TRBJ2-1,TRBD1,CSRQGQPPYERYF,TGCAGTAGACAGGGACAACCTCCCTACGAGCGGTACTTC
-,TRBV25-1,TRBJ1-1,TRBD1,CASSEEGQEATEAFF,TGTGCCAGCAGTGAAGAGGGACAGGAGGCCACTGAAGCTTTCTTT
-,TRBV12-3/TRBV12-4,TRBJ2-6,TRBD1,CASSRGTGPSGANVLTF,TGTGCCAGCAGTAGAGGGACAGGTCCTTCTGGGGCCAACGTCCTGACTTTC
-,TRBV24-1,TRBJ2-5,-,CATSDFPQETQYF,TGTGCCACCAGTGATTTTCCTCAAGAGACCCAGTACTTC
-,TRBV6-1,TRBJ1-5,-,CASSGQGRWSNQPQHF,TGTGCCAGCAGTGGTCAGGGGCGCTGGAGCAATCAGCCCCAGCATTTT
few,TRBV7-2,TRBJ1-2,-,CASIHEGESNYGYTF,TGTGCCAGCATCCACGAGGGGGAATCTAACTATGGCTACACCTTC
-,TRBV7-2,TRBJ2-1,-,CVSSFTTQLSSYNEQFF,TGTGTCAGCAGCTTCACCACGCAGCTGAGCTCCTACAATGAGCAGTTCTTC
few,TRBV4-1,TRBJ2-5,TRBD2,CASSQYSGKETQYF,TGCGCCAGCAGCCAATATAGCGGGAAAGAGACCCAGTACTTC
-,TRBV5-1,TRBJ2-2,TRBD1,CASSLQGVAGELFF,TGCGCCAGCAGCTTGCAGGGGGTCGCCGGGGAGCTGTTTTTT
-,TRBV7-9,TRBJ2-4,TRBD1,CASSFNTGTGEILAKNIQYF,TGTGCCAGCAGCTTCAATACCGGGACAGGGGAAATTCTAGCCAAAAACATTCAGTACTTC